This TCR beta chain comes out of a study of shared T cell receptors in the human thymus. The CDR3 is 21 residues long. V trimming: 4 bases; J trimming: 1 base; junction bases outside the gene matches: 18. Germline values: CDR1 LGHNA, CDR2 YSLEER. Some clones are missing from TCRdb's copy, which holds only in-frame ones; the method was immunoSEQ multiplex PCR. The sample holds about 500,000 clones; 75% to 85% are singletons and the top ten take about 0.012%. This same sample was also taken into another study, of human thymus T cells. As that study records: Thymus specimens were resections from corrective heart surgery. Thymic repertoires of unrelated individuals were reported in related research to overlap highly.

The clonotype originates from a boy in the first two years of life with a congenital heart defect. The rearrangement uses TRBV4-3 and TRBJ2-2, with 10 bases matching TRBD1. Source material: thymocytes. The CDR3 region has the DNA TGCGCCAGCAGCCCACCTACCGGGACAGGGGCCCGGGGCGAGAACACCGGGGAGCTGTTTTTT. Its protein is CASSPPTGTGARGENTGELFF.